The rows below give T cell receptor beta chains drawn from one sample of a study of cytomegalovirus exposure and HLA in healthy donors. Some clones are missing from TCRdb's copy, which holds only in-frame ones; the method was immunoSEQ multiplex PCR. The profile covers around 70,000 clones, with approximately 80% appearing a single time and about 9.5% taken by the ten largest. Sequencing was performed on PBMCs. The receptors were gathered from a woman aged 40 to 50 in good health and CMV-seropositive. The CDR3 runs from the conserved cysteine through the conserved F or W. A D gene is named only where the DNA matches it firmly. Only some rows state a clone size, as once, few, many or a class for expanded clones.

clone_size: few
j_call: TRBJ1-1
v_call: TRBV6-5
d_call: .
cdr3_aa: CASSYGRRGTEAFF
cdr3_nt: TGTGCCAGCAGTTACGGGCGCCGGGGCACTGAAGCTTTCTTT

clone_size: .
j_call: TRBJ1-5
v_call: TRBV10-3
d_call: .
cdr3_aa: CAISESGEGQPQHF
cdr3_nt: TGTGCCATCAGTGAGTCAGGGGAGGGTCAGCCCCAGCATTTT

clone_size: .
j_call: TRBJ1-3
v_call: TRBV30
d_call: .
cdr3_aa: CAWSVTGLSSGNTIYF
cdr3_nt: TGTGCCTGGAGTGTAACGGGACTCAGCTCTGGAAACACCATATATTTT

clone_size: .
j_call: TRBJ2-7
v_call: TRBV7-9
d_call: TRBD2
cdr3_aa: CAGTSGDEQYF
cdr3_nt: TGTGCCGGGACTAGCGGGGACGAGCAGTACTTC

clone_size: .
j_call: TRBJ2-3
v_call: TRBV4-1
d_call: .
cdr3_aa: CASSHRSGGWTQYF
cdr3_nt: TGCGCCAGCAGCCACCGAAGTGGGGGGTGGACGCAGTATTTT

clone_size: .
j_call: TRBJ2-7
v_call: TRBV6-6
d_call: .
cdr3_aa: CASSYSIAGIYEQYF
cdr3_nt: TGTGCCAGCAGTTACTCGATAGCAGGGATCTACGAGCAGTACTTC

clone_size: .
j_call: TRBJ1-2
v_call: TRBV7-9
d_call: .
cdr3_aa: CASSLAGGRSGYTF
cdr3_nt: TGTGCCAGCAGCTTAGCGGGGGGTCGCAGTGGCTACACCTTC

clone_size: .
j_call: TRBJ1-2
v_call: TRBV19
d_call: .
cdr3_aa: CASSIDRDYGYTF
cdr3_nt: TGTGCCAGTAGTATAGACAGGGACTATGGCTACACCTTC

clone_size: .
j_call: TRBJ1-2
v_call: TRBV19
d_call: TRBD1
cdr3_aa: CASTPDRNYGYTF
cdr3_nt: TGTGCCAGTACTCCGGACAGGAACTATGGCTACACCTTC

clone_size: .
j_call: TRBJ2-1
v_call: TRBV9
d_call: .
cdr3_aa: CASSVERTVLNNEQFF
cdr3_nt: TGTGCCAGCAGCGTAGAAAGGACAGTCCTAAACAATGAGCAGTTCTTC

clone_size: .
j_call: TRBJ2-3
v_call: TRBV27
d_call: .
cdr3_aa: CASSWSGGLTDTQYF
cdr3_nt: TGTGCCAGCAGTTGGTCGGGGGGCCTTACAGATACGCAGTATTTT

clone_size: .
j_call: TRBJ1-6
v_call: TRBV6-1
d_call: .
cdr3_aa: CASSEASWAQGYSPLHF
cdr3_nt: TGTGCCAGCAGTGAAGCCTCATGGGCACAGGGCTATTCACCTCTCCACTTT

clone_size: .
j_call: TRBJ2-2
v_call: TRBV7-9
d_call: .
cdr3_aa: CASSYTANTGELFF
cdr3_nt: TGTGCCAGCAGCTATACAGCGAACACCGGGGAGCTGTTTTTT

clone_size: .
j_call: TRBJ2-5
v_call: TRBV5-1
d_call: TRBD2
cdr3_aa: CASSLSPAGVQETQYF
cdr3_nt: TGCGCCAGCAGCTTGAGTCCAGCGGGGGTCCAAGAGACCCAGTACTTC

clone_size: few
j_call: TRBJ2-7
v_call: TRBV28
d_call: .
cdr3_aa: CASSSNSYEQYF
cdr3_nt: TGTGCCAGCAGTTCCAACTCTTACGAGCAGTACTTC

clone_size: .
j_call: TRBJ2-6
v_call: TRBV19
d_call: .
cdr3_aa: CASSTRLFSGANVLTF
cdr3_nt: TGTGCCAGTAGTACCCGACTGTTCTCTGGGGCCAACGTCCTGACTTTC